The subject of this entry is one T cell receptor (beta chain). Its antigen is unknown. Within one base of it there is no much larger clone, and no base qualities were kept. The trial excluded patients who had a history of autoimmune disease or were on systemic immunosuppression. Peripheral blood for TCR sequencing was collected from all dose cohorts at baseline, on cycle 4 day 1, and on cycle 7 day 1. The samples were drawn from a first-in-human, open-label, multicenter phase I dose-escalation trial of ivuxolimab. Adults with locally advanced or metastatic head and neck squamous cell, hepatocellular, melanoma or renal cell carcinoma were enrolled in the trial. Before TCR sequencing, CD4+ T cells and CD8+ T cells were sorted from peripheral blood as separate populations. For sequencing of the TCRbeta CDR3 region, genomic DNA was extracted from the sorted cells. TCRbeta CDR3 regions were sequenced using the immunoSEQ Assay. TCRdb holds this immuneACCESS table with in-frame rearrangements only. Some clones are missing; in checked studies, unresolved V genes explain under half, and the rest has no known cause. Across this sample there are 100,000 or so clones, with roughly 90% seen only once. The ten largest clones capture less than 0.2% of the sample.

The sample belongs to a study of OX40 agonist ivuxolimab in advanced cancers. The study in broad terms: Ivuxolimab, which targeted the costimulatory receptor OX40 (CD134), was an agonistic, fully human IgG2 monoclonal antibody. Intravenous ivuxolimab was administered to patients every 2 weeks at six dose levels: 0.01, 0.1, 0.3, 1.5, 3 and 10 mg/kg. Among the roughly 52 dose-escalation patients, approximately 20 had hepatocellular carcinoma, 15 or so melanoma, 9 renal cell carcinoma and 9 head and neck cancer. In the dose-escalation cohort, around four fifths of patients were male, and the mean age was approximately 60 years with a range of roughly 23 to 79. Patients were allowed to have had prior anti-PD-1, anti-PD-L1 or anti-CTLA-4 therapy, and 40% to 45% of the dose-escalation patients had been treated with checkpoint inhibitors. Partial responses were achieved by three dose-escalation patients, of whom one had hepatocellular carcinoma and two had cutaneous melanoma. The purpose of peripheral TCRbeta sequencing was to test whether ivuxolimab changed TCR sequence diversity and led to clonal T-cell expansion. The monotherapy dose-escalation portion (N ≈ 52 patients) of the phase I ivuxolimab trial is reported in the paper. General findings and caveats noted by the study authors: After ivuxolimab, more expanded clones were found on average in CD8+ T cells than in CD4+ T cells. Low levels of normalized T-cell clonal expansion were also seen in some patients who did not respond. In the 0.1-3.0 mg/kg groups, partial responders were among the patients with the lowest normalized peripheral clonal expansion, particularly in CD8+ T cells. At doses of 0.1 to 3.0 mg/kg, clonal expansion of both CD4+ and CD8+ blood T cells was observed from baseline to week 6. Antigen specificity was not determined for the clonally expanded peripheral T cells.

V lost 5 bases and J lost 9 bases; the stretch between them is 16 bases long. From the cysteine through the phenylalanine, the CDR3 covers 13 amino acids. CDR3 DNA only is kept here, 39 bases in frame from base 1. CDR1 is given as SGHAT and CDR2 as FQNNGV, both from the germline V gene. The sequenced sample was CD4+ or CD8+ T cells sorted from blood, obtained in a trial of the OX40 agonist ivuxolimab. The TCR comes from an adult with an advanced solid tumor such as melanoma, head and neck, liver or kidney cancer. In this chain, TRBV11-2 is recombined with TRBJ1-1; no confident D gene assignment can be made. The CDR3 protein: CASSPGGGKKAFF. The bases read TGTGCCAGCAGCCCCGGAGGAGGGAAGAAAGCTTTCTTT.